These 14 T cell receptor beta chains were all obtained from the same sample, sequenced in a study of PD-1 blockade in classical Hodgkin lymphoma. Repertoires were generated with immunoSEQ multiplex PCR, while TCRdb's copy carries only in-frame clones and drops some. This table holds approximately 50,000 clones, roughly 91% found once. Every patient experienced relapse after autologous stem cell transplantation, and brentuximab vedotin exposure varied. The sample was peripheral blood mononuclear cells (PBMCs), taken before the second cycle of nivolumab. These receptor sequences come from a human donor with classical Hodgkin lymphoma.

This chain joins TRBV6-1 and TRBJ2-5; possible D gene TRBD2, 5 bases. The germline V gene encodes CDR1 MNHNS and CDR2 SASEGT. The V gene lost 6 bases and the J gene lost 5 bases, with 19 bases spanning the gap. The CDR3 is 15 amino acids. The CDR3 region is CASSWGGLGRETQYF. The CDR3 coding sequence is TGTGCCAGCAGCTGGGGTGGACTTGGACGGGAGACCCAGTACTTC.

The chain has TRBV5-1 and TRBJ2-5; 7 bases agree with TRBD1. The CDR3 sequence is 14 residues long. The V gene end was trimmed by 4 bases and the J gene end by 6 bases; junction bases not matched to a gene: 9. Looked up from germline, CDR1 is SGHRS and CDR2 is YFSETQ. The CDR3 protein is CASSLERGLKTQYF. As DNA, the CDR3 is TGCGCCAGCAGCCTGGAGAGGGGGCTGAAGACCCAGTACTTC.

This chain links TRBV5-1 with TRBJ1-2; 10 bases map to TRBD1. The CDR3 totals 14 residues. Germline CDR1 and CDR2: SGHRS and YFSETQ. The trim removed 7 bases at V and 4 bases at J, leaving 7 bases unmatched. This CDR3 is CASCPTGGGYGYTF. The CDR3 DNA reads TGCGCCAGCTGCCCGACAGGGGGCGGCTATGGCTACACCTTC.

The CDR3 sequence: CASSLEDRAEAFF. The CDR3 bases are TGCGCCAGCAGCTTGGAGGACAGGGCTGAAGCTTTCTTT. The rearrangement links TRBV5-1 to TRBJ1-1; 8 nucleotides match TRBD1. The junction had 1 base not matched to a gene; V was cut back by 0 bases and J by 6 bases. The CDR3 is 13 amino acids. CDR1 is SGHRS, CDR2 YFSETQ, per germline.

The rearrangement uses TRBV7-9 and TRBJ2-7, with TRBD2 matching over 8 bases. The CDR3 is 14 residues long. CDR1 and CDR2 from the germline V gene are SEHNR and FQNEAQ (reference sequence). Trimming at V came to 4 bases and at J to 6 bases, leaving 8 bases not matched to a gene. In DNA, the CDR3 is TGTGCCAGCAGCTCACGCGGGGGGCCCATCGAGCAGTACTTC. This codes for CASSSRGGPIEQYF.

This chain links TRBV5-1 with TRBJ1-1; D gene unclear. Germline CDR1 and CDR2: SGHRS and YFSETQ. This CDR3 region has 13 residues. V lost 4 bases to trimming and J lost 2 bases, with 9 bases between them. CDR3 coding DNA: TGCGCCAGCAGCCCCCAGACAAACACTGAAGCTTTCTTT. It encodes CASSPQTNTEAFF.

The chain recombines TRBV28 with TRBJ2-5; 9 positions match TRBD1. The CDR3 runs to 15 residues. Germline V gene sequence: CDR1 MDHEN, CDR2 SYDVKM. V lost 3 bases to trimming and J lost 4 bases; unmatched junction nucleotides: 6. CDR3 in DNA: TGTGCCAGCAGTTTTCCGGGACAGGGAGGAGAGACCCAGTACTTC. Protein sequence: CASSFPGQGGETQYF.

The V call is TRBV9, the J call TRBJ1-1; no clear D. Deletions cut 4 bases from V and 0 bases from J, with 13 bases between. The germline V gene has CDR1 SGDLS and CDR2 YYNGEE. The CDR3 spans 15 residues. In nucleotides, the CDR3 is TGTGCCAGCAGCCCCCGACCGATCATGAACACTGAAGCTTTCTTT. Amino acids: CASSPRPIMNTEAFF.

Worth noting for this clone: This likely comes from a read error, as the CDR3 has no conserved phenylalanine or tryptophan at its end. The genes are TRBV2 and TRBJ2-7, with 8 bases identical to TRBD1. The J segment lost 2 bases and the V segment lost 6 bases, leaving 3 bases of the junction unmatched. Germline V gives CDR1 SNHLY, CDR2 FYNNEI. The CDR3 is 13 residues long. The CDR3 region has the DNA TGTGCCAGCAGGGGGGGACAGGCCTACGAGCAGTACCTC. It encodes CASRGGQAYEQYL.

V usage is TRBV5-1 and J usage is TRBJ2-2, with 9 positions matching TRBD2. V was pared by 5 bases and J by 0 bases, with 8 bases of the junction left unmatched. The CDR3 covers 17 residues. Germline loops: CDR1 SGHRS, CDR2 YFSETQ. For the CDR3, the DNA is TGCGCCAGCAGTACGACTAGCGGCAAATCGAACACCGGGGAGCTGTTTTTT. Translated: CASSTTSGKSNTGELFF.

The chain couples TRBV5-4 to TRBJ1-6; 7 nucleotides agree with TRBD1. This CDR3 is built from 16 residues. Germline trimming cut 4 bases from V and 5 bases from J; bases unmatched to any gene: 9. The V gene's germline CDR1 is SGHNT and CDR2 YYREEE (reference sequence). The DNA for the CDR3 is TGTGCCAGCAGCCGGGGACAGCGGCGTGATAATTCACCCCTCCACTTT. This codes for CASSRGQRRDNSPLHF.

As to this clone: The junction departs from the called germline gene at one end, perhaps through a read error. This chain connects TRBV6-5 to TRBJ2-5, with D perhaps matching TRBD2 (6 bases). The CDR3 runs 14 residues. Germline V gene sequence: CDR1 MNHEY, CDR2 SVGAGI. The CDR3 DNA reads as TGTGCCAGCAGTGGGGGACTGCCTCAAGAGATCCAGTACTTC. This sequence encodes CASSGGLPQEIQYF.

The rearrangement uses TRBV11-3 and TRBJ1-2, with 7 positions matching TRBD1. V was pared by 7 bases and J by 8 bases, with 10 bases of the junction left unmatched. The length of the CDR3 is 13 residues. Germline-derived CDR1 and CDR2 are SGHNT and YENEEA. The CDR3 DNA reads as TGTGCCAGCACCAGAAAGGGGGCGAGCGGCTACACCTTC. Translated: CASTRKGASGYTF.

This clone showed up just once. The chain recombines TRBV7-9 with TRBJ1-1; possibly TRBD1 for D (6 bases). Germline lookup yields CDR1 SEHNR and CDR2 FQNEAQ (reference sequence). CDR3 length: 15 residues. V gave up 5 bases and J gave up 1 base, with 14 bases separating them. CDR3 protein: CASSPTGGANTEAFF. DNA of the CDR3: TGTGCCAGCAGCCCTACCGGGGGCGCGAACACTGAAGCTTTCTTT.